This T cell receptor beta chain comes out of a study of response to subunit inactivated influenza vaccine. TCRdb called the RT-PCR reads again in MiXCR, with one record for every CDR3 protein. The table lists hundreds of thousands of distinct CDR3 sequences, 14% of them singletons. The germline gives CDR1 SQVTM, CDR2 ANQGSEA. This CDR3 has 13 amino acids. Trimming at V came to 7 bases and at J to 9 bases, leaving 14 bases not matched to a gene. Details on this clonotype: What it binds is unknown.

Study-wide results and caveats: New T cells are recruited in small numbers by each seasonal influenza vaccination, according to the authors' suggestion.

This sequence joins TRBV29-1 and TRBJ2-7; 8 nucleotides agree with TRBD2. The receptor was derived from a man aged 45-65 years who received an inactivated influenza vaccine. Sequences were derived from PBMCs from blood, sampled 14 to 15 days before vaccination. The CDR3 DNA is TGCAGCGCCCGCGAAAGAGCGGGAGTAAGGCAGTACTTC. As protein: CSARERAGVRQYF.